This paragraph covers one T cell receptor beta chain sequence. The antigen is undetermined. This record belongs to a study of shared clonotypes between healthy human individuals. For the study at large: Per donor, three plates held CD4 naive cells, three held CD4 memory, two held CD8 naive and one held CD8 memory.

The V gene end was trimmed by 6 bases and the J gene end by 4 bases; junction bases not matched to a gene: 7. The CDR3 runs 15 residues. The germline CDR1 and CDR2 sequences are SEHNR and FQNEAQ (reference sequence). Whole-study results and caveats: What naive subsets generally showed was a larger estimated richness than memory subsets showed. An effect of sequencing depth on clonotype sharing among donors was expected. Among non-shared clonotypes, generation probabilities were lower than among those shared by all four donors.

Generated by immunoSEQ multiplex PCR, the TCRdb table keeps only in-frame clones and is missing some. The table has approximately 1,500,000 clones, about 98% seen once; the top ten hold approximately 0.44%. The chain combines TRBV7-9 with TRBJ2-1; TRBD2 matches at 9 bases. Input material: naive CD4+ T cells sorted from blood. Described subset: CD45RA+ positively selected. The receptor comes from a man aged 25-45 years in good health. The CDR3 sequence: CASRATSGSYNEQFF. The DNA of the CDR3 is TGTGCCAGCAGGGCGACTAGCGGATCTTACAATGAGCAGTTCTTC.